A selection of T cell receptor beta chains follows, all from one sample in a study of T cells in localized non-small cell lung cancer. Sequencing used immunoSEQ multiplex PCR; TCRdb keeps in-frame clones, though not all of them. The sample yields fewer than 12,000 clones, around three quarters seen once. The input for sequencing was peripheral blood, taken before any cancer treatment. These receptors all stem from a male donor older than 55 with stage I lung adenocarcinoma. Both conserved end residues are part of each CDR3. The D gene is left open where the match is weak. Clone size appears in some rows only: once, few, many, or a class for an expanded clone.

>TRBV6-6|once|TRBJ2-2|TRBD2
TGTGCCAGCAGGAAAGCGGGGGGACAGTACACCGGGGAGCTGTTTTTT
CASRKAGGQYTGELFF
>TRBV4-2|few|TRBJ1-6|-
TGTGCCAGCAGTCGGGGCCGGGTAAGATCCTATAATTCACCCCTCCACTTT
CASSRGRVRSYNSPLHF
>TRBV19|-|TRBJ2-1|-
TGTGCCAGTAGCCGGGACGGGGGACGATACAATGAGCAGTTCTTC
CASSRDGGRYNEQFF
>TRBV4-1|-|TRBJ1-6|-
TGCGCCAGCAGCCCGACAAGTAGGGCTTCACCCCTCCACTTT
CASSPTSRASPLHF
>TRBV19|-|TRBJ1-5|-
TGTGCCAGTAATTCAGACAGATATAGCAATCAGCCCCAGCATTTT
CASNSDRYSNQPQHF
>TRBV20-1|-|TRBJ2-4|-
TGCAGTGCTAGACACCCTGTCATTCAGTACTTC
CSARHPVIQYF
>TRBV15|-|TRBJ2-2|-
TGTGCCACCAGCAGGGACATCTCCGGGGAGCTGTTTTTT
CATSRDISGELFF
>TRBV7-9|once|TRBJ2-7|-
TGTGCCAGCAGCTTAGCGCTAAGGCCCGAGCAGTACTTC
CASSLALRPEQYF
>TRBV19|few|TRBJ1-2|TRBD1
TGTGCCAGCGCCCGGGACAGCTCTAACTATGGCTACACCTTC
CASARDSSNYGYTF
>TRBV2|-|TRBJ2-2|TRBD1
TGTGCCAGCACCTACGAGGGGGCGTTGGTCGGGGAGCTGTTTTTT
CASTYEGALVGELFF
>TRBV6-6|-|TRBJ2-3|-
TGTGCCACCTCAGGAGGCAGCACAGATACGCAGTATTTT
CATSGGSTDTQYF
>TRBV6-1|few|TRBJ1-4|-
TGTGCCAGCAGTGAAGCTCGGGGGTTCCGACCTACAACTAATGAAAAACTGTTTTTT
CASSEARGFRPTTNEKLFF
>TRBV9|-|TRBJ2-5|-
TGTGCCAGCGACGACCGTTCAGGGGAAGAGACCCAGTACTTC
CASDDRSGEETQYF
>TRBV15|-|TRBJ1-4|-
TGTGCCACCAGCCCCCGCGCCCGGGCTAATGAAAAACTGTTTTTT
CATSPRARANEKLFF
>TRBV7-3|-|TRBJ2-5|TRBD2
TGTGCCAGCAGCTTTGGACTAGCGGAGACCCAGTACTTC
CASSFGLAETQYF
>TRBV4-3|once|TRBJ2-2|TRBD1
TGCGCCAGCAGCCAAGATAGGGGACAGGGATCCGGGGAGCTGTTTTTT
CASSQDRGQGSGELFF
>TRBV6-4|-|TRBJ1-2|-
TGCGCCAGCAGTCCTCAGGGCACAGGCAACTATGGCTACACCTTC
CASSPQGTGNYGYTF
>TRBV6-1|-|TRBJ2-6|-
TGTGCCAGCAGTGGGGGATCTGGGGCCAACGTCCTGACTTTC
CASSGGSGANVLTF
>TRBV10-3|-|TRBJ2-3|-
TGTGCCATCCAGGCCGCGGGCACAGATACGCAGTATTTT
CAIQAAGTDTQYF
>TRBV6-1|-|TRBJ2-3|TRBD2
TGTGCCAGCACCCCGAGGAGCGGGGGGCCAGATACGCAGTATTTT
CASTPRSGGPDTQYF
>TRBV7-6|-|TRBJ2-2|TRBD2
TGTGCCAGCAGCCCCCGGACTAGCGGGGGGGCCGGGGAGCTGTTTTTT
CASSPRTSGGAGELFF
>TRBV10-3|few|TRBJ1-1|-
TGTGCCATCAGGGAACGGGGGAACACTGAAGCTTTCTTT
CAIRERGNTEAFF
>TRBV10-3|-|TRBJ2-3|TRBD2
TGTGCCATCAGGGCTAGCGGGGGAACAGATACGCAGTATTTT
CAIRASGGTDTQYF
>TRBV29-1|-|TRBJ2-3|-
TGCAGCGTTGGCTGGGCAGATACGCAGTATTTT
CSVGWADTQYF
>TRBV20-1|-|TRBJ1-2|-
TGCAGTGCTTTGTCCTATGGCTACACCTTC
CSALSYGYTF
>TRBV5-1|-|TRBJ1-4|TRBD1
TGCGCCAGCAGCCCGGGACAGATCACAACTAATGAAAAACTGTTTTTT
CASSPGQITTNEKLFF
>TRBV21-1|few|TRBJ1-1|-
TGTGCTCACCCCTCGGGGGTGCGAGGCACTGAAGCTTTCTTT
CAHPSGVRGTEAFF
>TRBV7-9|-|TRBJ2-5|TRBD1
TGTGCCAGCAGCTCGGGGACAGGCAGCCAAGAGACCCAGTACTTC
CASSSGTGSQETQYF
>TRBV7-2|-|TRBJ1-1|-
TGTGCCAGCAGCTCCAGTCTCCCATACACTGAAGCTTTCTTT
CASSSSLPYTEAFF
>TRBV4-2|-|TRBJ1-1|-
TGTGCCAGCAGCCACCAGACAGGCGTGAACACTGAAGCTTTCTTT
CASSHQTGVNTEAFF
>TRBV7-9|-|TRBJ2-1|TRBD1
TGTGCCAGCAGCTTAAATGTTGGGACAGTCTACAATGAGCAGTTCTTC
CASSLNVGTVYNEQFF
>TRBV10-2|-|TRBJ1-5|-
TGCGCCAGCAGTGATGGTAGGGGAGTGAAAAATAGTCAGCCCCAGCATTTT
CASSDGRGVKNSQPQHF
>TRBV7-2|-|TRBJ2-7|-
TGTGCCAGCAGCTTATCTTACGGGACGGCCGAGCAGTACTTC
CASSLSYGTAEQYF
>TRBV4-1|-|TRBJ2-7|TRBD2
TGCGCCAGCAGCCAAGATGGGACTAGCGGAAGCTCCTACGAGCAGTACTTC
CASSQDGTSGSSYEQYF
>TRBV28|-|TRBJ2-7|-
TGTGCCAGCAGCGGCTACTCCTACGAGCAGTACTTC
CASSGYSYEQYF
>TRBV6-4|-|TRBJ1-5|-
TGTGCCAGCAGTCGCGGTGGAGGTGGCAATCAGCCCCAGCATTTT
CASSRGGGGNQPQHF
>TRBV2|-|TRBJ1-1|TRBD1
TGTGCCAGCAGTAACAGGGGAAGGAGCACTGAGGCTTTCTTT
CASSNRGRSTEAFF
>TRBV28|few|TRBJ1-1|-
TGTGCCAGCAGTTTAACTCCGGGGTTCGGGATCTTT
CASSLTPGFGIF
>TRBV15|-|TRBJ1-1|TRBD1
TGTGCCACCAGCAGAAGGGGGCAAGCCACTGAAGCTTTCTTT
CATSRRGQATEAFF
>TRBV6-6|once|TRBJ2-1|-
TGTGCCAGCAGTCAGGATTACTACAATGAGCAGTTCTTC
CASSQDYYNEQFF
>TRBV7-6|-|TRBJ2-2|-
TGTGCCAGCAGCACCGTCTCCCCCAGGAAGTTGACCGGGGAGCTGTTTTTT
CASSTVSPRKLTGELFF
>TRBV7-2|-|TRBJ2-3|-
TGTGCCAGCAGCCGTCTACTAGGGCGCACAGATACGCAGTATTTT
CASSRLLGRTDTQYF
>TRBV7-9|-|TRBJ2-7|-
TGTGCCAGCACCACTCGAAGGGGAGGCGGCGAGCAGTACTTC
CASTTRRGGGEQYF
>TRBV7-8|-|TRBJ2-5|-
TGTGCCAGCAGCCAACCCCGCCAAGAGACCCAGTACTTC
CASSQPRQETQYF
>TRBV5-1|-|TRBJ2-5|TRBD1
TGCGCCAGCAGCAAGGGACAGGCCCACCAAGAGACCCAGTACTTC
CASSKGQAHQETQYF
>TRBV7-9|medium-sized|TRBJ2-7|TRBD2
TGTGCCAGCAGCTCCGGGACTAGGAGTAGGCAGTACTTC
CASSSGTRSRQYF
>TRBV6-1|-|TRBJ2-5|TRBD1
TGTGCCAGCAGTGTCCCAGGGGGCGTAGAGACCCAGTACTTC
CASSVPGGVETQYF
>TRBV6-6|-|TRBJ1-5|-
TGTGCCAGCAGCTTGGACGGGAATGGGCCCCAGCATTTT
CASSLDGNGPQHF
>TRBV4-1|-|TRBJ2-4|-
TGCGCCAGCAGCCAAGATGGGAAGAACATTCAGTACTTC
CASSQDGKNIQYF
>TRBV7-6|-|TRBJ2-3|TRBD2
TGTGCCAGCAGCCCACAGATTAGCGGGGGGGGCTCTACAGATACGCAGTATTTT
CASSPQISGGGSTDTQYF
>TRBV4-2|-|TRBJ1-6|TRBD1
TGTGCCAGCAGCCGATCAGCAGGGGGGAATTCACCCCTCCACTTT
CASSRSAGGNSPLHF
>TRBV5-1|once|TRBJ1-2|-
TGCGCCAGCAGCTTGGCATCAGGGGAACGTGGCTACACCTTC
CASSLASGERGYTF
>TRBV4-1|-|TRBJ2-7|-
TGCGCCAGCAGCCCGCGAGGTTTGGCAGGTGGTTCCTACGAGCAGTACTTC
CASSPRGLAGGSYEQYF